The 10 T cell receptor beta chains presented below share a single source sample, sequenced in a study of blood T cell repertoires in COVID-19. The table came from immunoSEQ multiplex PCR; TCRdb's copy has only in-frame clones and leaves some out. The sample records roughly 200,000 clones, around 87% being singletons. The sequenced sample was peripheral blood. The receptor source for this set is a man in his 60s with acute or convalescent COVID-19.

The gene calls are TRBV28 and TRBJ1-1; D possibly corresponds to TRBD1 (6 bases). CDR1 and CDR2 (germline): MDHEN, SYDVKM. V dropped 3 bases and J dropped 0 bases, with 14 bases sitting between them. This CDR3 comprises 16 residues. CDR3: CASSLGDNRMNTEAFF. CDR3 coding DNA: TGTGCCAGCAGTTTGGGGGACAACCGAATGAACACTGAAGCTTTCTTT.

The chain recombines TRBV19 with TRBJ2-2; D perhaps matches TRBD2 (5 bases). This CDR3 spans 12 amino acids. The V gene's germline CDR1 is LNHDA and CDR2 SQIVND (reference sequence). V was trimmed by 5 bases and J by 6 bases, leaving 7 bases between them. The CDR3 sequence: CASSAGAGELFF. In nucleotides, the CDR3 is TGTGCCAGTAGTGCGGGTGCCGGGGAGCTGTTTTTT.

The rearrangement uses TRBV6-5 and TRBJ1-1; TRBD1 agrees at 8 bases. V lost 2 bases and J lost 0; bases outside the gene matches: 2. CDR1 is MNHEY, CDR2 SVGAGI, per germline. This CDR3 has 15 amino acids. The CDR3 coding sequence is TGTGCCAGCAGTTACGGGACAGGAATGAACACTGAAGCTTTCTTT. It is translated as CASSYGTGMNTEAFF.

This clone was counted a few times. The gene calls are TRBV18 and TRBJ1-2; 8 bases fit TRBD1. V was pared by 1 base and J by 8 bases, with 21 bases of the junction left unmatched. The CDR3 is made up of 19 amino acids. The germline CDR1 and CDR2 sequences are KGHSH and LQKENI. CDR3 DNA: TGTGCCAGCTCACCACAAAAAGCTCCGGGACAGGTCGCTCCGGAGGGCTACACCTTC. Translation gives CASSPQKAPGQVAPEGYTF.

V and J are TRBV9 and TRBJ1-5; TRBD1 is a possible D gene (5 bases). CDR1 SGDLS and CDR2 YYNGEE come from the germline V gene. The V end was cut by 0 bases, the J end by 3 bases, with 10 bases between. This CDR3 is built from 15 residues. The CDR3: CASSVDQGANQPQHF. CDR3 DNA sequence: TGTGCCAGCAGCGTAGACCAGGGCGCCAATCAGCCCCAGCATTTT. Full variable domain (outside the CDR3, taken from reference TRBV9 and TRBJ1-5): DSGVTQTPKHLITATGQRVTLRCSPRSGDLSVYWYQQSLDQGLQFLIQYYNGEERAKGNILERFSAQQFPDLHSELNLSSLELGDSALYFCASSVDQGANQPQHFGDGTRLSIL.

In DNA, the CDR3 is TGTGCCAACCGTGAAGGGACTAAGACCACCCACTACGAGCAGTACTTC. Translation: CANREGTKTTHYEQYF. V gene TRBV3-1 (or the pseudogene TRBV3-2) combines with J gene TRBJ2-7; TRBD2 agrees at 7 bases. V trimming: 10 bases; J trimming: 3 bases; junction bases outside the gene matches: 18. Germline-derived CDR1 and CDR2 are LGHDT and YNNKEL (reference sequence). The CDR3 contains 16 residues.

This chain connects TRBV27 to TRBJ1-2, with TRBD1 matching 8 bases. Trimming cost V 1 base and J 6 bases; bases outside gene matches: 10. Germline V lookup: CDR1 MNHEY, CDR2 SMNVEV (reference sequence). This CDR3 is built from 16 residues. As DNA, the CDR3 is TGTGCCAGCAGTTTATTCGTTGGACAGGGACAAAATGGCTACACCTTC. It translates to CASSLFVGQGQNGYTF.

CDR3 DNA: TGTGCCAGTAGTATTGGGGGGGCCACTGGGACTGAAGCTTTCTTT. This translates into CASSIGGATGTEAFF. The chain carries TRBV19 and TRBJ1-1; a weak D match, TRBD1 (6 bases). With 3 bases removed from V and 5 bases from J, the gap between germline ends came to 16 bases. CDR1 is LNHDA, CDR2 SQIVND, per germline (reference sequence). The CDR3 spans 15 residues. The whole variable domain, remainder taken from reference TRBV19 and TRBJ1-1, is DGGITQSPKYLFRKEGQNVTLSCEQNLNHDAMYWYRQDPGQGLRLIYYSQIVNDFQKGDIAEGYSVSREKKESFPLTVTSAQKNPTAFYLCASSIGGATGTEAFFGQGTRLTVV.

CDR3 residues: CASSPSSRLAGPNEQFF. The CDR3 DNA reads as TGTGCCAGCAGCCCCTCTTCCAGGCTAGCGGGGCCCAATGAGCAGTTCTTC. The chain combines TRBV7-6 with TRBJ2-1; 9 bases agree with TRBD2. CDR3 length: 17 residues. The V segment lost 5 bases and the J segment 6 bases; nucleotides outside the gene matches: 14. Germline loops: CDR1 SGHVS, CDR2 FNYEAQ.

The chain carries TRBV5-1 and TRBJ1-2; 7 bases fit TRBD1. The J segment lost 8 bases and the V segment lost 4 bases, leaving 11 bases of the junction unmatched. The germline CDR1 and CDR2 sequences are SGHRS and YFSETQ. The CDR3 spans 14 residues. The CDR3 nucleotides are TGCGCCAGCAGCCTGACAGGGAAAGAAGCGGGCTACACCTTC. This translates into CASSLTGKEAGYTF.